The source of this T cell receptor beta chain is a study of blood T cells in healthy people across ages. Study as a whole: For every two T cells, template switching captured about one barcoded beta molecule.

For the second PCR, which ran for 7 to 11 cycles, a sample-barcoded 5' primer and a J-beta primer mix were used. Each TCR beta cDNA got a 12-nucleotide random molecular identifier. No fewer than 2.5 million CDR3-containing paired-end reads came from each sample. TCRdb reprocessed the 5' RACE reads via MiXCR and lists one record per CDR3 protein. The repertoire holds around 600,000 distinct CDR3 sequences, with under 55% as singletons. This CDR3 is built from 12 residues. The germline gives CDR1 SGHDN, CDR2 FVKESK. Trimming took 4 bases from V and 5 from J, leaving 8 bases between them. This chain links TRBV14 with TRBJ2-5; tentatively, D is TRBD2 (7 bases). Source material: blood. The clonotype originates from a man at least 80 years old in good health. Here the CDR3 DNA reads TGTGCCAGCAGCCGGGGGGGCGAGACCCAGTACTTC. It yields the protein CASSRGGETQYF.